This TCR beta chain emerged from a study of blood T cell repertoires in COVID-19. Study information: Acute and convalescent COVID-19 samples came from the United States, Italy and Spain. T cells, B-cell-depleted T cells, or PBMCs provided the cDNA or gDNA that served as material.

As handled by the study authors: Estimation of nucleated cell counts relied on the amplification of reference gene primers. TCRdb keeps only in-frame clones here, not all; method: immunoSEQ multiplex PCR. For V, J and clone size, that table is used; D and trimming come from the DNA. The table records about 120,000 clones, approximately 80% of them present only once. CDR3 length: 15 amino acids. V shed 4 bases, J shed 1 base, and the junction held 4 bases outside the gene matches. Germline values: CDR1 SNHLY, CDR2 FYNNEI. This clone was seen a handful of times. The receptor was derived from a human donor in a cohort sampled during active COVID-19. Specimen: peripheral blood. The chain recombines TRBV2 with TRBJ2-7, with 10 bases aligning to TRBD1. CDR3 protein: CASSVSGQGSYEQYF. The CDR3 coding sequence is TGTGCCAGCAGTGTTTCGGGACAGGGGTCCTACGAGCAGTACTTC. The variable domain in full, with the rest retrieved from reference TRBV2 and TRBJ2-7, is EPEVTQTPSHQVTQMGQEVILRCVPISNHLYFYWYRQILGQKVEFLVSFYNNEISEKSEIFDDQFSVERPDGSNFTLKIRSTKLEDSAMYFCASSVSGQGSYEQYFGPGTRLTVT.